This T cell receptor (beta chain) came from a study of radiation and T cells in renal cell carcinoma. Study-wide context: Nephrectomy followed 15 Gy stereotactic body radiation by 4 weeks.

Specified time point: blood 2 weeks post-SBRT. Treatment noted: 15 Gy SBRT to primary tumor, nephrectomy 4 weeks later. Blood was sampled at baseline, 2 weeks and 4 weeks after SBRT. Clear cell pathology was present in this patient's renal cell carcinoma. V lost 1 base to trimming and J lost 8 bases, with 17 bases between them. The germline CDR1 and CDR2 sequences are SGHTA and FQGNSA. This CDR3 contains 15 residues. TCRdb keeps only in-frame clones here, not all; method: immunoSEQ multiplex PCR. This table has 70,000 or so clones, roughly 87% appearing once. The study, taken as a whole, reports: Baseline intratumoral clonotype presence is unknown without pretreatment biopsies.

Turning to this clone: The target antigen is unknown.

The chain employs TRBV7-2 and TRBJ1-2, with a weak D call TRBD1 (5 bases). This receptor was taken from a man aged 55 to 70 with renal cell carcinoma. The source material was blood, sampled from a patient whose treatment included radiotherapy and nephrectomy. CDR3 bases: TGTGCCAGCAGCTTAGTGCAGGGTTTGAGGGAAGGCTACACCTTC. This sequence encodes CASSLVQGLREGYTF.